The 14 T cell receptor beta chains below all came from one sample that was sequenced in a study of OX40 agonist ivuxolimab in advanced cancers. This table comes from immunoSEQ multiplex PCR, and its TCRdb copy is limited to in-frame clones, with some not included. The repertoire includes approximately 60,000 clones, 80% to 90% of them detected once, and more than 13% sits in the top ten. The sample here was CD4+ or CD8+ T cells sorted from blood, taken in a trial of the OX40 agonist ivuxolimab. The receptors derive from an adult with an advanced solid tumor such as melanoma, head and neck, liver or kidney cancer.

The CDR3 loop reads CASGLGQGASYNEQFF. CDR3 coding DNA: TGTGCCAGCGGCCTCGGACAGGGGGCCTCCTACAATGAGCAGTTCTTC. The chain joins TRBV5-6 to TRBJ2-1; 11 bases are a match to TRBD1. Per the germline V gene, CDR1 is SGHDT and CDR2 is YYEEEE. The CDR3 spans 16 residues. V lost 7 bases, J lost 0 bases, and 6 bases stayed unmatched.

The chain is built from TRBV28 and TRBJ1-2; 10 positions match TRBD1. Germline loops: CDR1 MDHEN, CDR2 SYDVKM. V dropped 1 base and J dropped 7; count of bases not matched to a gene: 3. The CDR3 contains 14 residues. The CDR3 here is CASSLSDRGFGYTF. The CDR3 DNA is TGTGCCAGCAGTTTATCGGACAGGGGGTTTGGCTACACCTTC.

The chain carries TRBV25-1 and TRBJ2-7, with D unclear. Trimming took 4 bases from V and 4 from J, leaving 8 bases between them. Germline V gene data show CDR1 as MGHDK and CDR2 as SYGVNS. This CDR3 region has 12 residues. The CDR3 spells CASSAHLYEQYF. The CDR3 nucleotides read TGTGCCAGCAGTGCACACTTATACGAGCAGTACTTC.

The V and J genes are TRBV7-8 and TRBJ1-5; D is uncertain. V was trimmed by 5 bases and J by 7 bases, leaving 18 bases between them. The CDR3 runs to 15 residues. Germline loops: CDR1 SGHVS, CDR2 FQNEAQ. CDR3 loop: CASSAERARNQPQHF. The CDR3 bases are TGTGCCAGCAGCGCGGAACGGGCCAGGAACCAGCCCCAGCATTTT.

This chain joins TRBV5-4 and TRBJ2-5, with 7 bases that match TRBD1. The CDR3 covers 13 residues. The V gene's germline CDR1 is SGHNT and CDR2 YYREEE (reference sequence). With 3 bases clipped from V and 5 bases from J, the junction kept 4 bases outside the gene matches. CDR3 DNA: TGTGCCAGCAGCTCGACAGGGCTTGAGACCCAGTACTTC. As protein: CASSSTGLETQYF.

The V gene is TRBV4-1, the J gene TRBJ1-6; perhaps TRBD1 as D (6 bases). Per germline, CDR1 MGHRA and CDR2 YSYEKL. V was pared by 0 bases and J by 13 bases, with 13 bases between. CDR3 size: 14 residues. This chain's CDR3 is CASSQEVRGSPLHF. Here the CDR3 DNA reads TGCGCCAGCAGCCAAGAGGTCAGGGGTTCCCCCCTCCACTTT.

The CDR3 protein is CATGTDQETQYF. DNA for the CDR3: TGTGCCACCGGGACAGACCAAGAGACCCAGTACTTC. This chain connects TRBV25-1 to TRBJ2-5; 7 positions match TRBD1. Losses at the gene ends were 10 bases for V and 0 bases for J; bases not matched to a gene: 2. This CDR3 spans 12 amino acids. Germline CDR1 and CDR2: MGHDK and SYGVNS.

V and J are TRBV9 and TRBJ2-1; no firm D call. CDR1 is SGDLS, CDR2 YYNGEE, per germline. The V and J ends lost 4 bases and 9 bases respectively, with 17 bases between them. CDR3 length equals 14 residues. CDR3 nucleotides: TGTGCCAGCAGCCCCTTCGAAGGCGGCGTTGAGCAGTTCTTC. It encodes CASSPFEGGVEQFF.

CDR3 amino acids: CASSVADGYEQYF. The DNA of the CDR3 is TGTGCCAGCAGCGTAGCCGACGGGTACGAGCAGTACTTC. The chain employs TRBV9 and TRBJ2-7; D not resolved. Per germline, CDR1 SGDLS and CDR2 YYNGEE. The CDR3 totals 13 residues. The V end lost 0 bases, the J end lost 4 bases, and 8 bases lay between the germline ends. Based on the CDR3 plus reference TRBV9 and TRBJ2-7, the full variable domain is DSGVTQTPKHLITATGQRVTLRCSPRSGDLSVYWYQQSLDQGLQFLIQYYNGEERAKGNILERFSAQQFPDLHSELNLSSLELGDSALYFCASSVADGYEQYFGPGTRLTVT.

The chain employs TRBV7-9 and TRBJ2-5; D is perhaps TRBD1 (5 bases). This CDR3 spans 14 amino acids. Germline CDR1 is SEHNR and CDR2 is FQNEAQ (reference sequence). V was trimmed by 5 bases and J by 5 bases, leaving 15 bases between them. CDR3 sequence reads: CASSAPTDWETQYF. CDR3 DNA sequence: TGTGCCAGCAGCGCCCCGACAGATTGGGAGACCCAGTACTTC. The full variable domain, rest sourced from reference TRBV7-9 and TRBJ2-5, is DTGVSQNPRHKITKRGQNVTFRCDPISEHNRLYWYRQTLGQGPEFLTYFQNEAQLEKSRLLSDRFSAERPKGSFSTLEIQRTEQGDSAMYLCASSAPTDWETQYFGPGTRLLVL.

The chain employs TRBV27 and TRBJ2-7; D is unclear. The germline CDR1 and CDR2 sequences are MNHEY and SMNVEV (reference sequence). This CDR3 is built from 14 residues. Between the trimmed V and J ends, which lost 7 bases and 2 bases, there was a span of 15 bases. The CDR3 region has the DNA TGTGCCAGCACCTCGAGTCTGGAACCCTACGAGCAGTACTTC. This gives the protein CASTSSLEPYEQYF.

This clone was seen a single time. V gene TRBV11-2 combines with J gene TRBJ2-7; D perhaps matches TRBD1 (6 bases). Germline values: CDR1 SGHAT, CDR2 FQNNGV. Trimming stripped 6 bases from V and 5 bases from J, with 11 bases between. This CDR3 region has 12 residues. The chain's CDR3 is CASRRDINEQYF. In DNA, the CDR3 is TGTGCCAGCAGACGGGACATCAACGAGCAGTACTTC. Full variable domain (outside the CDR3, taken from reference TRBV11-2 and TRBJ2-7): EAGVAQSPRYKIIEKRQSVAFWCNPISGHATLYWYQQILGQGPKLLIQFQNNGVVDDSQLPKDRFSAERLKGVDSTLKIQPAKLEDSAVYLCASRRDINEQYFGPGTRLTVT.

The rearrangement uses TRBV5-4 and TRBJ1-1; D unclear. Per the germline V gene, CDR1 is SGHNT and CDR2 is YYREEE (reference sequence). The CDR3 is 11 residues long. The ends were cut back, 0 bases at V and 7 bases at J, with 4 bases in the middle. In nucleotides, the CDR3 is TGTGCCAGCAGCTTGGCTAGTGAAGCTTTCTTT. Its translation: CASSLASEAFF.

The rearrangement uses TRBV13 and TRBJ1-1, with TRBD1 matching 8 bases. The V gene end was trimmed by 4 bases and the J gene end by 4 bases; junction bases not matched to a gene: 8. The CDR3 consists of 15 residues. Germline lookup yields CDR1 PRHDT and CDR2 FYEKMQ (reference sequence). The CDR3 spells CASSSPTGVSTEAFF. The CDR3 DNA sequence: TGTGCCAGCAGCTCTCCGACAGGGGTAAGCACTGAAGCTTTCTTT.